This TCR beta chain was recovered during a study of T cell repertoires in cytomegalovirus infection (dated by TCRdb to between 2018 and 2020). Turning to the overall study: Recently identified HLA-C-restricted CMV epitopes, whose presentation resists viral immunomodulation, were targeted by peptide stimulations together with well-studied HLA-B-restricted epitopes. Because public TCR beta signatures pointed to carriage of CMV infection together with the matching HLA type, the HLA type of each donor mattered for the analysis. Here is what the overall study found, with its caveats: The ex vivo response was dominated by HLA-C-restricted CMV-specific TCR beta clonotypes, and the single most frequent clonotype in two of eight donors was supplied by these HLA-C-restricted clonotypes. In both this cohort and an independent cohort of several hundred donors, the cumulative frequency of public TCR beta family members distinguished carriers of CMV infection plus the relevant HLA type.

A few counts support this clonotype. Its antigen is still unknown. The sample holds no much larger clone one base away, and base qualities are not on file. The CDR3, from cysteine to phenylalanine, totals 17 residues. The read is trimmed to its CDR3 DNA, 51 bases read in frame from base 1. The trim is 0 bases for V and 2 bases for J, with a gap of 16 bases between the germline ends. The germline V gene provides CDR1 ENHRY and CDR2 SYGVKD. The listed sequencing device is Illumina HiSeq 1500. The public reads were quality trimmed at Q25 with fastp and then assembled into clones with MiXCR by TCRdb, keeping productive beta chains. All rows with the same CDR3 protein become a single entry with the most common DNA and genes. In this sample the table shows about 52,000 distinct CDR3 sequences, around 19% of which occur a single time. The ten largest clones represent 80% of the sample. The meaning of the sample's treatment or condition label: in vitro stimulation with specific CMV peptide epitopes to enrich CMV-specific T cells.

The sequencing here drew on CD8+ T cells from cultured PBMCs, taken from culture after CMV antigen stimulation. Rearrangement joined TRBV10-3 to TRBJ1-2, and perhaps TRBD1 as D gene, on 6 matching bases. This sequence was found in a human donor in good health (CMV status not recorded). Some clones in this sample may be carry-over from other donors' samples. The nucleotide sequence reads as follows: TGTGCCATCAGTGAGTCGGACACAGGGAGACCGAACTATGGCTACACCTTC. This sequence encodes CAISESDTGRPNYGYTF.